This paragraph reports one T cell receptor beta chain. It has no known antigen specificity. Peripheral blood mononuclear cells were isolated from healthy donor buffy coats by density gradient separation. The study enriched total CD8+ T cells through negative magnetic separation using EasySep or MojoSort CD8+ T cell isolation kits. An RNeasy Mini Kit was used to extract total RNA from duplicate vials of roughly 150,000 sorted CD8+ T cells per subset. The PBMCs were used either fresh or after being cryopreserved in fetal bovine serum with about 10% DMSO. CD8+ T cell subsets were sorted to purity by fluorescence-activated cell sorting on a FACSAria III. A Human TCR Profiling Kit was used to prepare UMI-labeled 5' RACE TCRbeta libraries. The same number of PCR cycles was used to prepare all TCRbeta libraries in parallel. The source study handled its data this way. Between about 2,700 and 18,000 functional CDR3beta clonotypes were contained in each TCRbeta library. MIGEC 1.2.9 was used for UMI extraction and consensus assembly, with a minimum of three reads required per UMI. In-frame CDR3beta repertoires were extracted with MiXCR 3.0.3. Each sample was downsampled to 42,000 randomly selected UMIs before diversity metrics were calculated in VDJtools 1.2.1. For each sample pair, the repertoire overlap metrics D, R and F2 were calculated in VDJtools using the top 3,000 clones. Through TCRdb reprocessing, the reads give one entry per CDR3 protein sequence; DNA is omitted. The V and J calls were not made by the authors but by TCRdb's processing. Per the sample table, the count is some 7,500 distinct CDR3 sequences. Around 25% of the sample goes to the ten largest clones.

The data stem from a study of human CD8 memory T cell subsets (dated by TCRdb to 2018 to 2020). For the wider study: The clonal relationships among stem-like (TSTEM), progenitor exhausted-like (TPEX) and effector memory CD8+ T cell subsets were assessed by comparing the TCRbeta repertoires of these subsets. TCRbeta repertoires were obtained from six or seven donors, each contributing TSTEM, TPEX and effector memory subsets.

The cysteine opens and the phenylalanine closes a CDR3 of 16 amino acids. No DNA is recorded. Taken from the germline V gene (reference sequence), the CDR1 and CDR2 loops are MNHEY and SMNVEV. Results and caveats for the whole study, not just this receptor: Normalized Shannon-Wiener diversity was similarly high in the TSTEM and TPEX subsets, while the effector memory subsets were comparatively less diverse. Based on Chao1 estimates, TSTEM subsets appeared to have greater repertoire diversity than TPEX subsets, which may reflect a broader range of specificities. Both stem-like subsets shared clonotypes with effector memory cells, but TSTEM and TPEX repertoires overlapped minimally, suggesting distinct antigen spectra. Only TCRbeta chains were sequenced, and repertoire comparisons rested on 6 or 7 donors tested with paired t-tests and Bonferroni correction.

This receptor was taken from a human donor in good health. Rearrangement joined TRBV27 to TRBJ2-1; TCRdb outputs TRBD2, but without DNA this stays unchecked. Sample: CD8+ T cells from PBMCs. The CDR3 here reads CASSPTSWAPYNEQFF.